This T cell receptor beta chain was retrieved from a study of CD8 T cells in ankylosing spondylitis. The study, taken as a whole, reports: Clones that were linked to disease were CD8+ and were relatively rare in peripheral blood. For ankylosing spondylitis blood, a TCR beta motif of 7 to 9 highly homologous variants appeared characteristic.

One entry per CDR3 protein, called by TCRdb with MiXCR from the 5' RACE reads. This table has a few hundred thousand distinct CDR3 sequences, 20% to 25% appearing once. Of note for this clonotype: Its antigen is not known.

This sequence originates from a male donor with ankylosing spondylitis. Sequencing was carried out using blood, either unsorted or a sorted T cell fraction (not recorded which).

This CDR3 reads CASSPGGLAAYEQYF. As DNA, the CDR3 is TGTGCCAGCAGCCCGGGGGGACTAGCGGCCTACGAGCAGTACTTC. The chain is built from TRBV7-8 and TRBJ2-7, with 11 nucleotides matching TRBD2. With 5 bases clipped from V and 2 bases from J, the junction kept 5 bases outside the gene matches. CDR3 size: 15 residues. Germline V gene sequence: CDR1 SGHVS, CDR2 FQNEAQ.